This T cell receptor beta chain was sequenced in a study of OX40 agonist ivuxolimab in advanced cancers. V trimming: 5 bases; J trimming: 3 bases; junction bases outside the gene matches: 9. Germline CDR1 PRHDT, CDR2 FYEKMQ (reference sequence). There are 17 residues in the CDR3. The data were produced by immunoSEQ multiplex PCR, yet TCRdb's version contains in-frame clones alone and is incomplete. Among under 60,000 clones listed, 70% to 90% were seen once. This sample comprised CD4+ or CD8+ T cells sorted from blood, obtained in a trial of the OX40 agonist ivuxolimab. This clonotype was sampled from an adult with an advanced solid tumor such as melanoma, head and neck, liver or kidney cancer. The chain joins TRBV13 to TRBJ2-3, with 12 bases lining up with TRBD2. CDR3 protein: CASSHWKTSGRTDTQYF. The CDR3 DNA is TGTGCCAGCAGCCACTGGAAGACTAGCGGGAGAACAGATACGCAGTATTTT.